This T cell receptor (beta chain) stems from a study of blood T cell repertoires in COVID-19. Study at large: Both acute and convalescent COVID-19 samples were obtained from the United States, Italy and Spain. T cells, B-cell-depleted T cells, or PBMCs supplied cDNA or gDNA.

Measured with immunoSEQ multiplex PCR; TCRdb has only the in-frame clones, and not every one. The table shows some 48,000 clones, with around 92% occurring only once. Trimming stripped 4 bases from V and 7 bases from J, with 23 bases between. The CDR3 covers 16 residues. Germline V CDR1 and CDR2: SGDLS, YYNGEE. The V gene is TRBV9, the J gene TRBJ1-2; D might be TRBD1 (6 bases). This sequence originates from a human donor in a cohort sampled during active COVID-19. The sample comprised peripheral blood. CDR3 sequence (DNA): TGTGCCAGCAGCCCCAGGGCCACAGGGATGGGCCGTGGCTACACCTTC. It codes for CASSPRATGMGRGYTF.